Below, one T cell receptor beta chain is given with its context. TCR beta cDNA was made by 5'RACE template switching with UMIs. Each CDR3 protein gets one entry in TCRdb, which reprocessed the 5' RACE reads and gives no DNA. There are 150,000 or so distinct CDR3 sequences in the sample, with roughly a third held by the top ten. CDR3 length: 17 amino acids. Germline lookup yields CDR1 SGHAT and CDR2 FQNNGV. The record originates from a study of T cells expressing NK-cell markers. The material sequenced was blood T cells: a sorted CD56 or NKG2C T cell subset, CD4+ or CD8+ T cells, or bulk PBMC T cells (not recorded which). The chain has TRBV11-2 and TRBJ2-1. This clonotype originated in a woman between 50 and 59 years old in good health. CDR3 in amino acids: CASSFSPGSGLVNEQFF.